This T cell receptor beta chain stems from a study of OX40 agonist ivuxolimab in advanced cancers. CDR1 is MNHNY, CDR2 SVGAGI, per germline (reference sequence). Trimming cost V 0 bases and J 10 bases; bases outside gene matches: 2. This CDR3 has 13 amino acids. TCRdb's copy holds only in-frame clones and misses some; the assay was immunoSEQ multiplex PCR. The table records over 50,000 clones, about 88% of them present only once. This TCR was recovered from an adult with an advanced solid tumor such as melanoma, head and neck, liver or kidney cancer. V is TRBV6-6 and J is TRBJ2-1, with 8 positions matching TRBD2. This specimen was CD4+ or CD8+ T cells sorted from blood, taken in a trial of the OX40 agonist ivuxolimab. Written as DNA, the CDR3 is TGTGCCAGCAGTTACTCCAAGCGGGAGGAGCAGTTCTTC. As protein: CASSYSKREEQFF.